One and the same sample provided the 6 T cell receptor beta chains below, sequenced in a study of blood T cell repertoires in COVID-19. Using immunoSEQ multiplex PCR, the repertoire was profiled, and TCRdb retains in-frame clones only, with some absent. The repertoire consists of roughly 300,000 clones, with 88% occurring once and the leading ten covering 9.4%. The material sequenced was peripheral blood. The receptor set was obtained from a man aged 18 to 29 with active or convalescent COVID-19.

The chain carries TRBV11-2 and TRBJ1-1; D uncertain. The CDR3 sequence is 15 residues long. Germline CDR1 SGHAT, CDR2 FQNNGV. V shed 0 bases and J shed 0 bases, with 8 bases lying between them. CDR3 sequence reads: CASSLEYGVNTEAFF. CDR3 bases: TGTGCCAGCAGCTTAGAATACGGAGTGAACACTGAAGCTTTCTTT. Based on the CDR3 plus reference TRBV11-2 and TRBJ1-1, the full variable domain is EAGVAQSPRYKIIEKRQSVAFWCNPISGHATLYWYQQILGQGPKLLIQFQNNGVVDDSQLPKDRFSAERLKGVDSTLKIQPAKLEDSAVYLCASSLEYGVNTEAFFGQGTRLTVV.

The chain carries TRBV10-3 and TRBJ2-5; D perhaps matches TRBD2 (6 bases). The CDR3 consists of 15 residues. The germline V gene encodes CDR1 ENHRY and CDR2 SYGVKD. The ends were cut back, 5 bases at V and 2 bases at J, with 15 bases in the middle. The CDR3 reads CAISPRDSRQETQYF. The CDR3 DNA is TGTGCCATCAGTCCCCGGGACTCTCGTCAAGAGACCCAGTACTTC.

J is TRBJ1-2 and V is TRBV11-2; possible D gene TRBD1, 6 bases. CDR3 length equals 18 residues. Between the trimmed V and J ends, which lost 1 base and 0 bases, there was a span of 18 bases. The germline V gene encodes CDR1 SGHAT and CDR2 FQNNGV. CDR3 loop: CASSLVSGRGSPNYGYTF. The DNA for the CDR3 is TGTGCCAGCAGCTTAGTTTCGGGCAGGGGATCTCCTAACTATGGCTACACCTTC.

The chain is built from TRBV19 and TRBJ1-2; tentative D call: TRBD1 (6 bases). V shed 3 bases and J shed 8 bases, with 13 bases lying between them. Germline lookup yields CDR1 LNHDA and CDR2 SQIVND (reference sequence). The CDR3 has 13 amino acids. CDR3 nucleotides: TGTGCCAGTAGTATTGTGACAGGACGAGGCTACACCTTC. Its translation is CASSIVTGRGYTF.

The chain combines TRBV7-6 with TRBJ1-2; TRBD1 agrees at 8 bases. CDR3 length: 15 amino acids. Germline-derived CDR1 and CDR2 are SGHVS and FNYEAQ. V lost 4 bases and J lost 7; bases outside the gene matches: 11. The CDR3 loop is CASSSSQGAYGGYTF. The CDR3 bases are TGTGCCAGCAGCTCTAGTCAGGGGGCGTACGGTGGCTACACCTTC.

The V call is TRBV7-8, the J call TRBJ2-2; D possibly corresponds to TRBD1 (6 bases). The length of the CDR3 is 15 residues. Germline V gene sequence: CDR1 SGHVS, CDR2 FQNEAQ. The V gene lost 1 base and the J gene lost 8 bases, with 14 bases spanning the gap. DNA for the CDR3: TGTGCCAGCAGCTTAGGGGGGCCTATTACAGGGGAGCTGTTTTTT. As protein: CASSLGGPITGELFF.